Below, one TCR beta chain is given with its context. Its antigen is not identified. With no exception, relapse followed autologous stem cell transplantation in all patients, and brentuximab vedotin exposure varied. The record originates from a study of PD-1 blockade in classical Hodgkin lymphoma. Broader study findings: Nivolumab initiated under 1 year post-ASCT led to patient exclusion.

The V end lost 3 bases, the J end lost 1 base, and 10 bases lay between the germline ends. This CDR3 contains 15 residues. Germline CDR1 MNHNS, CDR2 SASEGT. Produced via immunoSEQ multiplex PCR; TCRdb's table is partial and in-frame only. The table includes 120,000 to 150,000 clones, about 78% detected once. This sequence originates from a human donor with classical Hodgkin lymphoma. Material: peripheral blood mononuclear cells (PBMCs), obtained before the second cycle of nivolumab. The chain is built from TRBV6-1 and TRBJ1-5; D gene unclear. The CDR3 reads CASSEGSGSNQPQHF. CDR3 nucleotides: TGTGCCAGCAGTGAGGGAAGTGGAAGCAATCAGCCCCAGCATTTT.